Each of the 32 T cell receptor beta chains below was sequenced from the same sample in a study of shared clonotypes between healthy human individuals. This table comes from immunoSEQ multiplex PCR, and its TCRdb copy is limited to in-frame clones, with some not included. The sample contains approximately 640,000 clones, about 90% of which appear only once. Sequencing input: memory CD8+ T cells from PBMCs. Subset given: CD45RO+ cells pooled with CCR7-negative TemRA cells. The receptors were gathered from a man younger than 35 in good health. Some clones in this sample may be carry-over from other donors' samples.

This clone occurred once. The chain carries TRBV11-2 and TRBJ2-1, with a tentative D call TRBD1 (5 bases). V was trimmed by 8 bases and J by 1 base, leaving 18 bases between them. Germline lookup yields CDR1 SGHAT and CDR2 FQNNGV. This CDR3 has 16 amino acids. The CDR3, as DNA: TGTGCCAGCGGGGTACGCGACAGACCGTCCTACAATGAGCAGTTCTTC. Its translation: CASGVRDRPSYNEQFF.

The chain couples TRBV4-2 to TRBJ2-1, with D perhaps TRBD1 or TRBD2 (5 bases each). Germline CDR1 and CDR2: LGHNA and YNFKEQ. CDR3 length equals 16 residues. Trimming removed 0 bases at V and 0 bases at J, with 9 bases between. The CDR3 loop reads CASSQEGESSYNEQFF. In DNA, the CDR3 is TGTGCCAGCAGCCAAGAGGGGGAGAGCTCCTACAATGAGCAGTTCTTC.

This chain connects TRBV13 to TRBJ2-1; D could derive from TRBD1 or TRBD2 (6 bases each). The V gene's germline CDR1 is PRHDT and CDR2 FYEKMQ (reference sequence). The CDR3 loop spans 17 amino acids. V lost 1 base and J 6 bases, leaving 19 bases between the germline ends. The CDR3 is CASSLERGTPGVNEQFF. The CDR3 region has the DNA TGTGCCAGCAGCTTAGAAAGGGGGACTCCCGGGGTCAATGAGCAGTTCTTC.

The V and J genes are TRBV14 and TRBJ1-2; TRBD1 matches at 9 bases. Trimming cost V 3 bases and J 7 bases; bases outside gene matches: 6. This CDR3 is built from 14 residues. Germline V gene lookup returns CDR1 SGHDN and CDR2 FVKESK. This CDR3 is CASSHAQGAPGYTF. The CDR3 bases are TGTGCCAGCAGCCATGCACAGGGGGCGCCTGGCTACACCTTC.

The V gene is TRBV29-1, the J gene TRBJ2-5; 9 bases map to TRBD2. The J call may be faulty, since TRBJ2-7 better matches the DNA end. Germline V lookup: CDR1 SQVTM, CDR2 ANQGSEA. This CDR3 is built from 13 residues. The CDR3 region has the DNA TGCAGCGTCTTAGCGGGAGAATCCTACGAGCAGTACTTC. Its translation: CSVLAGESYEQYF.

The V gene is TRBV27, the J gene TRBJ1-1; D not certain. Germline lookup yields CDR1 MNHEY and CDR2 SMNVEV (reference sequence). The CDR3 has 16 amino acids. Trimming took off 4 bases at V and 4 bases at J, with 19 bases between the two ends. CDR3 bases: TGTGCCAGCAGTTCCTGGGTTGGCGACTCGATCACTGAAGCTTTCTTT. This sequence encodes CASSSWVGDSITEAFF.

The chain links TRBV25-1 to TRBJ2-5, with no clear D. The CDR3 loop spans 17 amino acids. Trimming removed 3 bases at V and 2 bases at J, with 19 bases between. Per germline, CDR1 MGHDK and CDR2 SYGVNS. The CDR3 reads CASSDYPPRVQQETQYF. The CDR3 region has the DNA TGTGCCAGCAGTGACTACCCCCCCCGGGTTCAACAAGAGACCCAGTACTTC.

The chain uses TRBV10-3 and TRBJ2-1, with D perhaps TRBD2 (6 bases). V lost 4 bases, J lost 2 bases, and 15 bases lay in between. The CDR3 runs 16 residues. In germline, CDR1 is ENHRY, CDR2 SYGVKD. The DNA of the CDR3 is TGTGCCATCAGTGTCGAGGGGCGGGGCCCCTACAATGAGCAGTTCTTC. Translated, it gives CAISVEGRGPYNEQFF.

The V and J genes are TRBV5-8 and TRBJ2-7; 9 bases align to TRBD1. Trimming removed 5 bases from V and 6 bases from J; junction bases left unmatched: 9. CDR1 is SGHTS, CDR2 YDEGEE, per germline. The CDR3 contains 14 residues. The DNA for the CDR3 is TGTGCCAGCAGGCTCCGGGACAGGGAATCCGAGCAGTACTTC. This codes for CASRLRDRESEQYF.

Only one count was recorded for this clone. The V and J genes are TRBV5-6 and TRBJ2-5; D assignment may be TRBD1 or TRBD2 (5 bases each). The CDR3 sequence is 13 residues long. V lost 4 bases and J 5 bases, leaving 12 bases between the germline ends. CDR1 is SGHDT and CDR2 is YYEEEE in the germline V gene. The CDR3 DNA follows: TGTGCCAGCAGCCCAGGGACGTTGGAGACCCAGTACTTC. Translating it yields CASSPGTLETQYF.

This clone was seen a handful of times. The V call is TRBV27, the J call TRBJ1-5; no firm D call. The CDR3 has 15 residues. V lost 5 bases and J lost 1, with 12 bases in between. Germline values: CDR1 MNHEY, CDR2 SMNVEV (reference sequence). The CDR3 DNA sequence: TGTGCCAGCAGTCAATACCCTAGGAGCAATCAGCCCCAGCATTTT. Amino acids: CASSQYPRSNQPQHF.

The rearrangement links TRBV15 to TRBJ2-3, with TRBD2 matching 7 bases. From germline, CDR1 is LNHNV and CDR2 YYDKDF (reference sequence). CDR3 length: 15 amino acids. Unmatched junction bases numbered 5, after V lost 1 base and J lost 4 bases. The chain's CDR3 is CATSRGGEGSDTQYF. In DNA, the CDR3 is TGTGCCACCAGCAGAGGGGGGGAGGGATCAGATACGCAGTATTTT.

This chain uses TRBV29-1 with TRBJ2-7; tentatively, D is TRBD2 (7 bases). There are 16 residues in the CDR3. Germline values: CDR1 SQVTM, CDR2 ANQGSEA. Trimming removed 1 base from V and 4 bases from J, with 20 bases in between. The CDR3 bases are TGCAGCGTTGAAGTTAAGGGGGAGGGCGGAGAATACGAGCAGTACTTC. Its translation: CSVEVKGEGGEYEQYF.

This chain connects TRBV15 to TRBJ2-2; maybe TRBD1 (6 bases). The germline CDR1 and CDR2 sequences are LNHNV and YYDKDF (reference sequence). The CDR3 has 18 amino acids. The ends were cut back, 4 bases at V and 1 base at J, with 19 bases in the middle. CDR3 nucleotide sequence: TGTGCCACCAGCACAAGGACCGAGGACAGTTGGAACACCGGGGAGCTGTTTTTT. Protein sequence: CATSTRTEDSWNTGELFF.

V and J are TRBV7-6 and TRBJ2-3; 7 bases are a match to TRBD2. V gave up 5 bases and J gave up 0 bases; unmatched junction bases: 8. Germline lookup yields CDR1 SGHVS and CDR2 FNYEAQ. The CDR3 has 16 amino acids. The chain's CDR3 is CASSPGLAESTDTQYF. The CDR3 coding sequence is TGTGCCAGCAGCCCGGGGCTAGCGGAGAGCACAGATACGCAGTATTTT.

CDR3 in DNA: TGTGCCAGCAGTGATAGTCTAGCGGGAAGCCCCTCCTACAATGAGCAGTTCTTC. This sequence encodes CASSDSLAGSPSYNEQFF. The V gene is TRBV2, the J gene TRBJ2-1, with 9 bases that match TRBD2. Germline assignment: CDR1 SNHLY and CDR2 FYNNEI. This CDR3 contains 18 residues. The ends lost 3 bases at V and 0 bases at J; junction bases unmatched: 9.

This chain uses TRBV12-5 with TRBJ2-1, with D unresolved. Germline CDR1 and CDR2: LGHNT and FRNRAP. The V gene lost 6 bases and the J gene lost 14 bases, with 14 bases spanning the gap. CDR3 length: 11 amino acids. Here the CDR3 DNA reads TGTGCTAGTGGGATACCGCACAGCGAGTTCTTC. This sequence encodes CASGIPHSEFF. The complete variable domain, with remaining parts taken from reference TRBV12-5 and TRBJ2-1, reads DARVTQTPRHKVTEMGQEVTMRCQPILGHNTVFWYRQTMMQGLELLAYFRNRAPLDDSGMPKDRFSAEMPDATLATLKIQPSEPRDSAVYFCASGIPHSEFFGPGTRLTVL.

The CDR3 sequence is CASSGEFNHEQYF. As DNA, the CDR3 is TGCGCCAGCAGCGGGGAATTTAACCACGAGCAGTACTTC. The V gene is TRBV5-1, the J gene TRBJ2-7, with D uncertain. The CDR3 totals 13 residues. Trimming removed 4 bases from V and 5 bases from J, with 13 bases in between. Germline-derived CDR1 and CDR2 are SGHRS and YFSETQ. The variable domain in full, completed from reference TRBV5-1 and TRBJ2-7, reads KAGVTQTPRYLIKTRGQQVTLSCSPISGHRSVSWYQQTPGQGLQFLFEYFSETQRNKGNFPGRFSGRQFSNSRSEMNVSTLELGDSALYLCASSGEFNHEQYFGPGTRLTVT.

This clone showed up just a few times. This chain's CDR3 is CASSSPGRGYTF. CDR3 coding DNA: TGTGCCAGCAGCTCGCCTGGTCGTGGCTACACCTTC. The chain combines TRBV13 with TRBJ1-2, with D uncertain. Germline V CDR1 and CDR2: PRHDT, FYEKMQ (reference sequence). Trimming shortened V by 4 bases and J by 7 bases, and 10 bases separated the two germline ends. The CDR3 runs to 12 residues.

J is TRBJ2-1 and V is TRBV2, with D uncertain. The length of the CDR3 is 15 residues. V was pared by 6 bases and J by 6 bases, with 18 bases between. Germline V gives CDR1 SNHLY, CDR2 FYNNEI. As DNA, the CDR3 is TGTGCCAGCAGCCATGGAGTGGTGGATGGCAATGAGCAGTTCTTC. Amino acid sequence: CASSHGVVDGNEQFF.

CDR3 residues: CATRFGGNEQFF. The CDR3 nucleotides read TGTGCCACCAGGTTCGGGGGAAATGAGCAGTTCTTC. V gene TRBV15 combines with J gene TRBJ2-1, with a possible D match to TRBD2 (6 bases). This CDR3 is 12 amino acids long. Trimming cost V 6 bases and J 7 bases, with 10 bases left between them. Germline CDR1 and CDR2: LNHNV and YYDKDF (reference sequence).

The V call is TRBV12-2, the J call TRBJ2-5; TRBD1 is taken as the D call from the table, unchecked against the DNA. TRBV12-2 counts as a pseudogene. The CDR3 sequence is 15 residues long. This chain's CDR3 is CASRLAIRYPWTQYF. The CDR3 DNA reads TGTGCAAGTCGCTTAGCGATCAGGTACCCATGGACCCAGTACTTC.

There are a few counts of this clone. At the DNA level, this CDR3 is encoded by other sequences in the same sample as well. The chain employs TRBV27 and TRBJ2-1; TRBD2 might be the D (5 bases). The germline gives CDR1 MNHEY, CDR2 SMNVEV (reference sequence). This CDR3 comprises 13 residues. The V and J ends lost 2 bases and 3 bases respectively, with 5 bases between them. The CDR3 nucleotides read TGTGCCAGCAGTTTAGACTACTACAATGAGCAGTTCTTC. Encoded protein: CASSLDYYNEQFF.

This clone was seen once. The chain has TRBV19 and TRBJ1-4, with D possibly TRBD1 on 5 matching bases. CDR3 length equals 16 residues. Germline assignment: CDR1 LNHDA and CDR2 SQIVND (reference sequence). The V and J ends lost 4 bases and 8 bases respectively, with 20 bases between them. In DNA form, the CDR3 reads TGTGCCAGTAGTAAACCGACAGCCCCATACCACGAAAAACTGTTTTTT. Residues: CASSKPTAPYHEKLFF.

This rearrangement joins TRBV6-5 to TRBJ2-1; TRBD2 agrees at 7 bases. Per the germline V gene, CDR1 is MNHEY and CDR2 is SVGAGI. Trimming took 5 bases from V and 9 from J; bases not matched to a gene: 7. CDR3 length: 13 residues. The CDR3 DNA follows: TGTGCCAGCAGTCCGTCAATAGCGGGTGAGCAGTTCTTC. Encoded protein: CASSPSIAGEQFF.

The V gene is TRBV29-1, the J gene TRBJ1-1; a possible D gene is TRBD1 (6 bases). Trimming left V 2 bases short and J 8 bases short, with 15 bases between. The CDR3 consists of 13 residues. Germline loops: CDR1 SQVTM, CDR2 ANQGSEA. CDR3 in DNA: TGCAGCGTTGAACTCGGAAATACAGGGGAAGCTTTCTTT. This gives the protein CSVELGNTGEAFF.

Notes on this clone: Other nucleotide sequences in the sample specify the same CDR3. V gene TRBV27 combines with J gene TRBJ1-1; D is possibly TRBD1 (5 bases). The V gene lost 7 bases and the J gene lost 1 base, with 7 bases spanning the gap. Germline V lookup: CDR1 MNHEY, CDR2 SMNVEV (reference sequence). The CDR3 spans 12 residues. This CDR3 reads CASNGGNTEAFF. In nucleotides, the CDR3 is TGTGCCAGCAATGGGGGGAACACTGAAGCTTTCTTT.

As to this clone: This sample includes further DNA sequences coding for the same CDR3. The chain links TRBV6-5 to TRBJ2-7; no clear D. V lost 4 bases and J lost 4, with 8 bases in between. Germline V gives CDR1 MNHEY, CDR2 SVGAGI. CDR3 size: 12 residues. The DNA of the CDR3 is TGTGCCAGCAGTTCCCGCGGATACGAGCAGTACTTC. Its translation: CASSSRGYEQYF.

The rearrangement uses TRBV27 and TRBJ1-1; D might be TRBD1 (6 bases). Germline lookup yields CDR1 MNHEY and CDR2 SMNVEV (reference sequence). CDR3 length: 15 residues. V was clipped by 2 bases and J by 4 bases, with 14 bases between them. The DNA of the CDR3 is TGTGCCAGCAGTTTACGGGGGGCGGCCGGCACTGAAGCTTTCTTT. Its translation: CASSLRGAAGTEAFF.

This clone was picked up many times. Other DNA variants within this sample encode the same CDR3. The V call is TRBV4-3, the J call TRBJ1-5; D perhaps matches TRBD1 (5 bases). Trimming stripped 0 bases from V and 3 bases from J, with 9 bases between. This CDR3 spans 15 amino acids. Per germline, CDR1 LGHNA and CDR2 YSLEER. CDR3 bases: TGCGCCAGCAGCCAAGATCTAGGGGTCAATCAGCCCCAGCATTTT. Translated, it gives CASSQDLGVNQPQHF.

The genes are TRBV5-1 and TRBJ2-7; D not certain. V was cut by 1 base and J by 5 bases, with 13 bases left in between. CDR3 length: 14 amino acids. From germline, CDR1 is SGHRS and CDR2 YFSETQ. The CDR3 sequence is CASSLNVGGNEQYF. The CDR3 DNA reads TGCGCCAGCAGCTTGAACGTGGGTGGGAACGAGCAGTACTTC.

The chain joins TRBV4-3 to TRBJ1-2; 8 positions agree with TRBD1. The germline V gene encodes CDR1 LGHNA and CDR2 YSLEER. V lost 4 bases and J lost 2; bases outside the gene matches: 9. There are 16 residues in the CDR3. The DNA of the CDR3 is TGCGCCAGCAGCCCCGGAGTCAGGGGGCCGAACTATGGCTACACCTTC. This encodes CASSPGVRGPNYGYTF.